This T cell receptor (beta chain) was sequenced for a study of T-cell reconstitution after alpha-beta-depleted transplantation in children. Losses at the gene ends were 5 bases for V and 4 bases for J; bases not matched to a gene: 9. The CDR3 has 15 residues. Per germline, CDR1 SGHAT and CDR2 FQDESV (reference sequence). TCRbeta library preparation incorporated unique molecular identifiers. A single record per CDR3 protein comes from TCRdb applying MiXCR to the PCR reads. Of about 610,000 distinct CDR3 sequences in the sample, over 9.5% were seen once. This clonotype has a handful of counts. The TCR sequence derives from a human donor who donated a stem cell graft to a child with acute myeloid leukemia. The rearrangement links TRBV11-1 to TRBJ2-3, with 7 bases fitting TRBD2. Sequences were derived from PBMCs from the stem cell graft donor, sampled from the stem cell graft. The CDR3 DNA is TGTGCCAGCAGCCCAAGGACTAGTACCTCAGATACGCAGTATTTT. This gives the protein CASSPRTSTSDTQYF.